What follows are 22 T cell receptor beta chains derived from one specimen sequenced in a study of OX40 agonist ivuxolimab in advanced cancers. Method: immunoSEQ multiplex PCR; TCRdb's copy keeps in-frame clones and lacks some. The repertoire holds about 44,000 clones, with about 80% as singletons. The source was CD4+ or CD8+ T cells sorted from blood, collected in a trial of the OX40 agonist ivuxolimab. The source is an adult with an advanced solid tumor such as melanoma, head and neck, liver or kidney cancer.

This chain uses TRBV14 with TRBJ1-2; D is possibly TRBD1 (6 bases). CDR3 length equals 14 residues. CDR1 is SGHDN, CDR2 FVKESK, per germline. With 1 base removed from V and 4 bases from J, the gap between germline ends came to 10 bases. CDR3 DNA sequence: TGTGCCAGCAGCCAAGTAGACAGGAGCTATGGCTACACCTTC. Residues: CASSQVDRSYGYTF.

The V call is TRBV28, the J call TRBJ1-2, with D unclear. CDR1 is MDHEN, CDR2 SYDVKM, per germline. The germline V and J ends were trimmed by 2 bases and 4 bases, with 8 bases remaining between them. This CDR3 has 13 amino acids. The chain's CDR3 is CASSLQPPYGYTF. CDR3 DNA sequence: TGTGCCAGCAGTTTACAGCCCCCCTATGGCTACACCTTC.

The genes are TRBV6-5 and TRBJ2-1, with D possibly being TRBD2 (7 bases). Per the germline V gene, CDR1 is MNHEY and CDR2 is SVGAGI. V was shortened by 0 bases and J by 6 bases, with 12 bases between the two germline ends. The CDR3 length is 15 residues. CDR3 nucleotide sequence: TGTGCCAGCAGTTACTCGGTTCGGGGGGCCAATGAGCAGTTCTTC. Residues: CASSYSVRGANEQFF.

CDR3: CASSRGWPYNEQFF. The CDR3 nucleotides read TGTGCCAGCAGCAGGGGCTGGCCTTACAATGAGCAGTTCTTC. The gene calls are TRBV21-1 and TRBJ2-1; the table's D call, TRBD1, has no DNA check behind it. TRBV21-1 is listed as a pseudogene. The CDR3 totals 14 residues.

The chain carries TRBV7-2 and TRBJ1-1; the D gene is possibly TRBD1 (5 bases). Germline V gene sequence: CDR1 SGHTA, CDR2 FQGNSA. Trimming stripped 4 bases from V and 5 bases from J, with 11 bases between. The CDR3 spans 13 residues. The CDR3 loop reads CASSSGTPTEAFF. The CDR3 DNA is TGTGCCAGCAGCTCCGGGACCCCGACTGAAGCTTTCTTT.

This clone was found a few times. The chain employs TRBV7-2 and TRBJ2-2; D call uncertain. V dropped 8 bases and J dropped 4 bases, with 8 bases sitting between them. The CDR3 is 12 amino acids. The V gene's germline CDR1 is SGHTA and CDR2 FQGNSA. The CDR3 protein is CASDQRTGELFF. In nucleotides, the CDR3 is TGTGCCAGCGACCAGCGCACCGGGGAGCTGTTTTTT.

The rearrangement joins TRBV2 to TRBJ2-1; a weak D match, TRBD1 (6 bases). CDR3 length equals 13 residues. V lost 6 bases and J lost 4, with 10 bases in between. Germline V gene sequence: CDR1 SNHLY, CDR2 FYNNEI. CDR3 in amino acids: CASSKGQYNEQFF. CDR3 DNA sequence: TGTGCCAGCAGCAAGGGACAATACAATGAGCAGTTCTTC. The full variable domain, rest sourced from reference TRBV2 and TRBJ2-1, is EPEVTQTPSHQVTQMGQEVILRCVPISNHLYFYWYRQILGQKVEFLVSFYNNEISEKSEIFDDQFSVERPDGSNFTLKIRSTKLEDSAMYFCASSKGQYNEQFFGPGTRLTVL.

The CDR3 region has the DNA TGCGCCAGCAGCCAAGAATACGGACTAGCGGGAGTAAATGAGCAGTTCTTC. Translated: CASSQEYGLAGVNEQFF. The chain couples TRBV4-1 to TRBJ2-1; 13 bases are shared with TRBD2. Germline values: CDR1 MGHRA, CDR2 YSYEKL. V was clipped by 0 bases and J by 7 bases; unmatched bases: 6. The CDR3 length is 17 residues.

The CDR3 spells CASSLYGVSGAFF. The CDR3 nucleotides read TGTGCCAGCAGCTTATACGGGGTGTCTGGAGCTTTCTTT. The rearrangement links TRBV7-2 to TRBJ1-1; D not resolved. The length of the CDR3 is 13 residues. The germline gives CDR1 SGHTA, CDR2 FQGNSA. V was clipped by 2 bases and J by 10 bases, with 14 bases between them.

The chain is built from TRBV7-8 and TRBJ2-7, with TRBD2 matching 8 bases. Per germline, CDR1 SGHVS and CDR2 FQNEAQ. The CDR3 contains 15 residues. After removal of 3 bases from V and 0 bases from J, the junction contained 4 bases not matched to a gene. The CDR3 region is CASSFSSGPSYEQYF. The CDR3 bases are TGTGCCAGCAGCTTCTCTAGCGGGCCCTCCTACGAGCAGTACTTC. The full variable domain, with the rest looked up from reference TRBV7-8 and TRBJ2-7, is GAGVSQSPRYKVAKRGQDVALRCDPISGHVSLFWYQQALGQGPEFLTYFQNEAQLDKSGLPSDRFFAERPEGSVSTLKIQRTQQEDSAVYLCASSFSSGPSYEQYFGPGTRLTVT.

As DNA, the CDR3 is TGTGCCAGCAGCTCCCACGGTGAGCAGTTCTTC. Protein product: CASSSHGEQFF. V and J are TRBV7-2 and TRBJ2-1; no definite D call. The ends were cut back, 4 bases at V and 9 bases at J, with 7 bases in the middle. Germline CDR1 is SGHTA and CDR2 is FQGNSA. This CDR3 is 11 amino acids long.

The V and J genes are TRBV10-3 and TRBJ2-7; D is undetermined. The CDR3 is 13 residues long. Trimming pared 0 bases from V and 7 bases from J, leaving 10 bases between. The V gene's germline CDR1 is ENHRY and CDR2 SYGVKD. The chain's CDR3 is CAISESQFGEQYF. CDR3 nucleotides: TGTGCCATCAGTGAGTCACAGTTCGGAGAGCAGTACTTC.

The J gene is TRBJ2-7, the V gene TRBV5-1, with D hard to call. CDR1 is SGHRS, CDR2 YFSETQ, per germline. V was clipped by 2 bases and J by 4 bases, with 7 bases between them. The CDR3 consists of 12 residues. CDR3 in DNA: TGCGCCAGCAGCTTTGGTCCATACGAGCAGTACTTC. It yields the protein CASSFGPYEQYF.

J is TRBJ2-7 and V is TRBV18, with 7 bases identical to TRBD2. The CDR3 is made up of 14 amino acids. Germline lookup yields CDR1 KGHSH and CDR2 LQKENI. Losses at the gene ends were 3 bases for V and 1 base for J; bases not matched to a gene: 3. The CDR3 DNA sequence: TGTGCCAGCTCACCGAGCGGGGCATCCTACGAGCAGTACTTC. Its translation: CASSPSGASYEQYF.

The gene calls are TRBV10-3 and TRBJ2-7, with TRBD1 matching over 8 bases. The CDR3 is 15 amino acids. CDR1 is ENHRY, CDR2 SYGVKD, per germline. With V trimmed by 6 bases and J by 0 bases, 7 bases remained unmatched. The CDR3 reads CAIRSGQGLSYEQYF. The CDR3 DNA reads TGTGCCATCAGATCCGGACAGGGCCTCTCCTACGAGCAGTACTTC.

In this sample, this clone turned up a few times. The chain links TRBV7-2 to TRBJ2-7; 11 bases align to TRBD1. Trimming removed 5 bases from V and 3 bases from J; junction bases left unmatched: 6. In germline, CDR1 is SGHTA, CDR2 FQGNSA. The CDR3 sequence is 15 residues long. The CDR3 reads CASSTRTGGFYEQYF. The DNA of the CDR3 is TGTGCCAGCAGCACCCGGACAGGGGGCTTCTACGAGCAGTACTTC.

This clone came up a few times. The J gene is TRBJ2-7, the V gene TRBV5-1; D might be TRBD2 (6 bases). The CDR3 is 15 residues long. Germline V gene lookup returns CDR1 SGHRS and CDR2 YFSETQ. V lost 0 bases and J 5 bases, leaving 15 bases between the germline ends. The CDR3 nucleotides are TGCGCCAGCAGCTTGGAACGGAGGGGATTGAACGAGCAGTACTTC. Protein: CASSLERRGLNEQYF.

In its sample, this clone was seen a few times. V usage is TRBV2 and J usage is TRBJ1-1, with no clear D. V lost 7 bases and J lost 3, with 21 bases in between. Germline V lookup: CDR1 SNHLY, CDR2 FYNNEI. CDR3 length: 16 amino acids. The CDR3 loop is CASISRASPRDTEAFF. CDR3 DNA: TGTGCCAGCATCTCGAGGGCCTCTCCGCGGGACACTGAAGCTTTCTTT.

This clone was observed once. This chain connects TRBV5-1 to TRBJ1-5, with 7 positions matching TRBD1. CDR1 is SGHRS and CDR2 is YFSETQ in the germline V gene. The V and J ends lost 4 bases and 2 bases, in that order; junction bases with no gene match: 9. The CDR3 runs to 16 residues. The CDR3 region is CASSQLPGGGNQPQHF. DNA for the CDR3: TGCGCCAGCAGCCAATTACCAGGGGGGGGCAATCAGCCCCAGCATTTT.

The CDR3 sequence is CAISGYGTGSYEQYF. Written as DNA, the CDR3 is TGTGCCATCAGTGGTTACGGGACAGGGTCCTACGAGCAGTACTTC. V usage is TRBV10-3 and J usage is TRBJ2-7; 9 nucleotides agree with TRBD1. The CDR3 spans 15 residues. Germline values: CDR1 ENHRY, CDR2 SYGVKD. V gave up 4 bases and J gave up 1 base; unmatched junction bases: 5.

This chain connects TRBV7-9 to TRBJ1-6; D is perhaps TRBD1 (5 bases). This CDR3 comprises 14 residues. V was pared by 5 bases and J by 5 bases, with 10 bases between. Germline-derived CDR1 and CDR2 are SEHNR and FQNEAQ (reference sequence). CDR3 region: CASSPGTDNSPLHF. CDR3 coding DNA: TGTGCCAGCAGCCCGGGGACGGATAATTCACCCCTCCACTTT.

The V gene is TRBV5-6, the J gene TRBJ2-5; D is possibly TRBD1 (6 bases). The germline V and J ends were trimmed by 1 base and 2 bases, with 15 bases remaining between them. CDR3 length: 16 residues. Looked up from germline, CDR1 is SGHDT and CDR2 is YYEEEE. CDR3: CASSLYETGRQETQYF. In DNA form, the CDR3 reads TGTGCCAGCAGCTTGTATGAGACAGGTCGACAAGAGACCCAGTACTTC.